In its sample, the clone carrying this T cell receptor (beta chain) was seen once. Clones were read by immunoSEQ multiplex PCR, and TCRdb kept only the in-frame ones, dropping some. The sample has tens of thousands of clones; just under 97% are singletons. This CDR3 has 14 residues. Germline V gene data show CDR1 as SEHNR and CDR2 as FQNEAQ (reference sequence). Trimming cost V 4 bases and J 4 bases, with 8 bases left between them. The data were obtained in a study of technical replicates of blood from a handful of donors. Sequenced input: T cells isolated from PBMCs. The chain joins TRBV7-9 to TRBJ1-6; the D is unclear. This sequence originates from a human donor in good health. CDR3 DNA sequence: TGTGCCAGCAGCTCCACAAGATATAATTCACCCCTCCACTTT. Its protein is CASSSTRYNSPLHF.